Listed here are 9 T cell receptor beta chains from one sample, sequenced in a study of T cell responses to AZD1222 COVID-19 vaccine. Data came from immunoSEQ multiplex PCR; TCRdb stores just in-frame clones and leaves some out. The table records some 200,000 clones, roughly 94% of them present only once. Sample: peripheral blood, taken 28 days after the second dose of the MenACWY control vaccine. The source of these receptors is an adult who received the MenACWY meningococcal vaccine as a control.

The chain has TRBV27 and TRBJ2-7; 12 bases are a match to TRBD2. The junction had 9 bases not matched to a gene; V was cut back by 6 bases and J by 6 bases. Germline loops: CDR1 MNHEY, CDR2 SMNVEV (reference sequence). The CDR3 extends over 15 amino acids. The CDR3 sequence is CASRIRLAGVGEQYF. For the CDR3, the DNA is TGTGCCAGCAGGATTAGACTAGCGGGGGTCGGCGAGCAGTACTTC.

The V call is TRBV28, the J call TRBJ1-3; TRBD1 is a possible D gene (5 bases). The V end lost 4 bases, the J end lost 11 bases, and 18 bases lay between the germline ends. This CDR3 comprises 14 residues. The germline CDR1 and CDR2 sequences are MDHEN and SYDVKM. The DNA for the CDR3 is TGTGCCAGCAGTTCCCCCGGGACTCCCGAGGCCATATATTTT. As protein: CASSSPGTPEAIYF.

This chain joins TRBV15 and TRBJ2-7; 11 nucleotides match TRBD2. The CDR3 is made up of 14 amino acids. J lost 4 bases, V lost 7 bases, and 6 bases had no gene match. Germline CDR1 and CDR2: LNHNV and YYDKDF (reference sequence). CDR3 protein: CATKSGTSGYEQYF. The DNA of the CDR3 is TGTGCCACCAAATCCGGGACTAGCGGATACGAGCAGTACTTC.

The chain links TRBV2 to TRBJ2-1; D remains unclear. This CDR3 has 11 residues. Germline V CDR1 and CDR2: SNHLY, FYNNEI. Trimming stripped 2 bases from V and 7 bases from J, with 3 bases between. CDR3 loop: CASSERNEQFF. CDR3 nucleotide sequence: TGTGCCAGCAGTGAAAGGAATGAGCAGTTCTTC.

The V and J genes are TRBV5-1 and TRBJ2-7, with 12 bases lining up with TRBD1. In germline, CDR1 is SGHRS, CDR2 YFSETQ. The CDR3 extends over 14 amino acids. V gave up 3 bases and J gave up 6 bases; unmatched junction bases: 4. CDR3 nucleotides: TGCGCCAGCAGCTCGGGGGACAGGGGGCGCGAGCAGTACTTC. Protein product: CASSSGDRGREQYF. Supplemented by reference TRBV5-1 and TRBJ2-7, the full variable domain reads KAGVTQTPRYLIKTRGQQVTLSCSPISGHRSVSWYQQTPGQGLQFLFEYFSETQRNKGNFPGRFSGRQFSNSRSEMNVSTLELGDSALYLCASSSGDRGREQYFGPGTRLTVT.

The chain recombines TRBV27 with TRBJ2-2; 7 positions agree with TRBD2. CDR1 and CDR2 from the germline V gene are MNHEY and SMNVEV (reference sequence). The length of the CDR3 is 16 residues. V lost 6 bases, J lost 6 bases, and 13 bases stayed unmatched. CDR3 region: CASRLGPGGVSGELFF. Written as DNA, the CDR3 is TGTGCCAGCAGACTAGGGCCGGGAGGTGTGTCCGGGGAGCTGTTTTTT.

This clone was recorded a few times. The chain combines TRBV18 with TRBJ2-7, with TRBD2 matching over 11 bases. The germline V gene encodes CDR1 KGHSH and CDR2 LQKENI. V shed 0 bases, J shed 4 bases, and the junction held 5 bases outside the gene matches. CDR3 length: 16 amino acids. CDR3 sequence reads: CASSPPTTSGTYEQYF. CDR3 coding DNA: TGTGCCAGCTCACCACCGACGACTAGCGGGACTTACGAGCAGTACTTC.

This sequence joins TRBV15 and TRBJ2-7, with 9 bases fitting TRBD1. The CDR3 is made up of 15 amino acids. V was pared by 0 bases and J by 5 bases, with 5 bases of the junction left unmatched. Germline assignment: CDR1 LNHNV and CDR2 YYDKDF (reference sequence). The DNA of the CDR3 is TGTGCCACCAGCAGAGATCAAGGACAGGGGAACGAGCAGTACTTC. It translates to CATSRDQGQGNEQYF.

CDR3 DNA: TGTGCCAGCAGCTTAACCGCACAGGGTGCCGGGACTTTCAATGAGCAGTTCTTC. Translation: CASSLTAQGAGTFNEQFF. The chain joins TRBV7-3 to TRBJ2-1; D tentatively reads TRBD1 or TRBD2 (6 bases each). CDR1 SGHTA and CDR2 FQGTGA come from the germline V gene. V lost 0 bases and J lost 6, with 21 bases in between. The CDR3 loop spans 18 amino acids. The whole variable domain, filled in from reference TRBV7-3 and TRBJ2-1, reads GAGVSQTPSNKVTEKGKYVELRCDPISGHTALYWYRQSLGQGPEFLIYFQGTGAADDSGLPNDRFFAVRPEGSVSTLKIQRTERGDSAVYLCASSLTAQGAGTFNEQFFGPGTRLTVL.